One sample yielded the 30 T cell receptor beta chains listed below, sequenced in a study of blood T cell repertoires in COVID-19. The protocol was immunoSEQ multiplex PCR, while the TCRdb copy is restricted to in-frame clones and leaves out a portion. The data contain about half a million clones, nearly 90% of them singletons. What was sequenced was peripheral blood. The receptors stem from a man aged 18 to 35 with COVID-19, enrolled during active disease.

The V gene is TRBV6-5, the J gene TRBJ2-6; the match to TRBD1 covers 7 bases. Germline CDR1 and CDR2: MNHEY and SVGAGI. With V trimmed by 7 bases and J by 0 bases, 3 bases remained unmatched. CDR3 length equals 15 residues. The DNA of the CDR3 is TGTGCCAGCACAGGGGGAGACTCTGGGGCCAACGTCCTGACTTTC. This gives the protein CASTGGDSGANVLTF.

The V and J genes are TRBV7-9 and TRBJ2-2; possible D gene TRBD2, 6 bases. The V gene lost 6 bases and the J gene lost 2 bases, with 16 bases spanning the gap. Germline V gene sequence: CDR1 SEHNR, CDR2 FQNEAQ (reference sequence). This CDR3 is built from 16 residues. This CDR3 is CASRRDGTLNTGELFF. DNA of the CDR3: TGTGCCAGCAGGCGAGACGGGACTCTAAACACCGGGGAGCTGTTTTTT. The full variable domain, completed using reference TRBV7-9 and TRBJ2-2, is DTGVSQNPRHKITKRGQNVTFRCDPISEHNRLYWYRQTLGQGPEFLTYFQNEAQLEKSRLLSDRFSAERPKGSFSTLEIQRTEQGDSAMYLCASRRDGTLNTGELFFGEGSRLTVL.

This rearrangement joins TRBV7-2 to TRBJ2-2, with 8 bases matching TRBD2. The CDR3 sequence is 15 residues long. With V trimmed by 0 bases and J by 7 bases, 4 bases remained unmatched. CDR1 SGHTA and CDR2 FQGNSA come from the germline V gene. Here the CDR3 DNA reads TGTGCCAGCAGCTTAGCCGGGACTAGGGGCGGGGAGCTGTTTTTT. Encoded protein: CASSLAGTRGGELFF.

The chain uses TRBV5-5 and TRBJ2-7; 13 nucleotides agree with TRBD2. Germline V gives CDR1 SGHKS, CDR2 YYEKEE (reference sequence). The CDR3 runs 15 residues. J gave up 1 base and V 4 bases, and 2 bases lay outside the gene matches. In nucleotides, the CDR3 is TGTGCCAGCAGCCTGGGACTAGCGGGATCCTACGAGCAGTACTTC. Amino acid sequence: CASSLGLAGSYEQYF.

This chain joins TRBV3-1 (or the pseudogene TRBV3-2) and TRBJ1-1; TRBD1 is a possible D gene (5 bases). CDR1 is LGHDT, CDR2 YNNKEL, per germline (reference sequence). The CDR3 consists of 13 residues. V was pared by 3 bases and J by 3 bases, with 8 bases between. The DNA for the CDR3 is TGTGCCAGCAGCCAGGGGCGGCACACTGAAGCTTTCTTT. Amino acids: CASSQGRHTEAFF.

This chain joins TRBV2 and TRBJ1-6, with 12 positions matching TRBD1. This CDR3 is built from 16 residues. Germline CDR1 is SNHLY and CDR2 is FYNNEI. The V segment lost 0 bases and the J segment 11 bases; nucleotides outside the gene matches: 5. CDR3 DNA sequence: TGTGCCAGCAGTGAAGCGGGGGGACAGGGGGCACCACCCCTCCACTTT. This encodes CASSEAGGQGAPPLHF.

The chain employs TRBV7-2 and TRBJ1-5, with D hard to call. CDR3 size: 14 residues. From germline, CDR1 is SGHTA and CDR2 FQGNSA. Trimming removed 1 base at V and 0 bases at J, with 4 bases between. DNA for the CDR3: TGTGCCAGCAGCTTAGATCTTAGCAATCAGCCCCAGCATTTT. Its translation: CASSLDLSNQPQHF.

Note on this clone: Other DNA sequences of this sample code for an identical CDR3. The chain links TRBV5-1 to TRBJ2-5, with D maybe TRBD1 (5 bases). The CDR3 length is 13 residues. Germline values: CDR1 SGHRS, CDR2 YFSETQ. Trimming stripped 0 bases from V and 4 bases from J, with 7 bases between. CDR3: CASSLGGGETQYF. DNA of the CDR3: TGCGCCAGCAGCTTGGGGGGCGGAGAGACCCAGTACTTC.

V usage is TRBV5-1 and J usage is TRBJ2-5; the D gene is possibly TRBD2 (5 bases). The V end was cut by 0 bases, the J end by 4 bases, with 13 bases between. The CDR3 contains 15 residues. Per the germline V gene, CDR1 is SGHRS and CDR2 is YFSETQ. CDR3 sequence reads: CASSLVAAAGETQYF. In DNA form, the CDR3 reads TGCGCCAGCAGCTTGGTCGCCGCCGCGGGAGAGACCCAGTACTTC.

This sequence joins TRBV5-1 and TRBJ1-6; perhaps TRBD1 as D (5 bases). Germline values: CDR1 SGHRS, CDR2 YFSETQ. V lost 0 bases, J lost 9 bases, and 7 bases lay in between. The CDR3 loop spans 13 amino acids. DNA for the CDR3: TGCGCCAGCAGCTTGGGGGGCGGTTCACCCCTCCACTTT. This encodes CASSLGGGSPLHF.

The chain combines TRBV5-4 with TRBJ2-1; 16 bases are shared with TRBD2. V shed 5 bases and J 6 bases; nucleotides not matched to a gene: 5. Germline V lookup: CDR1 SGHNT, CDR2 YYREEE (reference sequence). The CDR3 is 16 amino acids. The CDR3 here is CASSRGTSGGVNEQFF. The CDR3 nucleotides read TGTGCCAGCAGTCGAGGGACTAGCGGGGGGGTCAATGAGCAGTTCTTC.

This clone was seen once. J is TRBJ1-6 and V is TRBV11-2, with TRBD1 matching 10 bases. V lost 2 bases, J lost 8 bases, and 3 bases stayed unmatched. The CDR3 is 15 residues long. Per germline, CDR1 SGHAT and CDR2 FQNNGV. This CDR3 is CASSLRDRGDSPLHF. CDR3 sequence (DNA): TGTGCCAGCAGCTTAAGGGACAGGGGAGATTCACCCCTCCACTTT.

The genes are TRBV9 and TRBJ1-3; 8 bases map to TRBD1. CDR1 is SGDLS and CDR2 is YYNGEE in the germline V gene. The CDR3 spans 16 residues. V was clipped by 3 bases and J by 0 bases; unmatched bases: 5. The CDR3 DNA is TGTGCCAGCAGCGGAGACAGGGGACTCTCTGGAAACACCATATATTTT. Translated: CASSGDRGLSGNTIYF. Complete variable domain (other parts from reference TRBV9 and TRBJ1-3): DSGVTQTPKHLITATGQRVTLRCSPRSGDLSVYWYQQSLDQGLQFLIQYYNGEERAKGNILERFSAQQFPDLHSELNLSSLELGDSALYFCASSGDRGLSGNTIYFGEGSWLTVV.

The genes are TRBV15 and TRBJ2-7, with D possibly matching TRBD2 (6 bases). Between the trimmed V and J ends, which lost 1 base and 5 bases, there was a span of 15 bases. CDR3 size: 15 residues. CDR1 and CDR2 (germline): LNHNV, YYDKDF (reference sequence). The CDR3 protein is CATSRGALAIDEQYF. CDR3 DNA sequence: TGTGCCACCAGCAGAGGTGCACTAGCTATAGACGAGCAGTACTTC.

This clone appeared once. CDR3 DNA: TGCAGTGCTAGTACGGTCGCTAACTATGGCTACACCTTC. This gives the protein CSASTVANYGYTF. This chain uses TRBV20-1 with TRBJ1-2; D uncertain. This CDR3 has 13 amino acids. V gave up 3 bases and J gave up 0 bases, with 8 bases separating them. From germline, CDR1 is DFQATT and CDR2 SNEGSKA (reference sequence).

The gene calls are TRBV7-9 and TRBJ1-3; D is unclear. The V end lost 5 bases, the J end lost 6 bases, and 11 bases lay between the germline ends. The CDR3 is 13 residues long. Germline lookup yields CDR1 SEHNR and CDR2 FQNEAQ (reference sequence). CDR3 sequence (DNA): TGTGCCAGCAGCCCTGAATGGGCAAACACCATATATTTT. Protein: CASSPEWANTIYF.

The chain combines TRBV4-2 with TRBJ2-1; 8 bases are shared with TRBD2. V dropped 0 bases and J dropped 7; count of bases not matched to a gene: 8. Germline V lookup: CDR1 LGHNA, CDR2 YNFKEQ. This CDR3 is 16 amino acids long. The CDR3 spells CASSQDIGLAGNEQFF. The CDR3 nucleotides are TGTGCCAGCAGCCAAGATATAGGACTAGCAGGGAATGAGCAGTTCTTC.

The chain combines TRBV28 with TRBJ1-2; D is undetermined. V was trimmed by 5 bases and J by 4 bases, leaving 11 bases between them. The germline V gene has CDR1 MDHEN and CDR2 SYDVKM. The CDR3 has 13 residues. Here the CDR3 DNA reads TGTGCCAGCAGTGTACCGGGGAGCTATGGCTACACCTTC. This gives the protein CASSVPGSYGYTF.

V gene TRBV7-9 combines with J gene TRBJ2-3, with no clear D. Trimming removed 4 bases at V and 0 bases at J, with 11 bases between. Germline CDR1 and CDR2: SEHNR and FQNEAQ (reference sequence). This CDR3 has 15 amino acids. The CDR3 loop is CASSSDFTSTDTQYF. The CDR3 bases are TGTGCCAGCAGCTCTGACTTTACTAGCACAGATACGCAGTATTTT.

The gene calls are TRBV15 and TRBJ2-7, with a weak D call TRBD1 (6 bases). CDR1 and CDR2 from the germline V gene are LNHNV and YYDKDF (reference sequence). The CDR3 is made up of 15 amino acids. V was pared by 6 bases and J by 2 bases, with 17 bases between. CDR3 in DNA: TGTGCCACCAGGGAGTCAGGGGAATCTCCCTACGAGCAGTACTTC. This encodes CATRESGESPYEQYF.

The sample holds a few counts of this clone. J is TRBJ2-7 and V is TRBV11-2, with a tentative D call TRBD2 (6 bases). CDR1 SGHAT and CDR2 FQNNGV come from the germline V gene. This CDR3 has 13 amino acids. The germline V and J ends were trimmed by 7 bases and 1 base, with 11 bases remaining between them. The CDR3 reads CASMAGRSYEQYF. In DNA form, the CDR3 reads TGTGCCAGCATGGCGGGGCGATCCTACGAGCAGTACTTC.

The chain joins TRBV18 to TRBJ2-2; weak D call: TRBD2 (5 bases). Trimming cost V 4 bases and J 4 bases, with 10 bases left between them. The CDR3 spans 14 residues. Germline values: CDR1 KGHSH, CDR2 LQKENI. For the CDR3, the DNA is TGTGCCAGCTCACGTGGTGGAGGCACCGGGGAGCTGTTTTTT. It is translated as CASSRGGGTGELFF.

This clone was picked up one time. This chain joins TRBV28 and TRBJ1-5; the D is unclear. Germline V gene data show CDR1 as MDHEN and CDR2 as SYDVKM. The CDR3 sequence is 14 residues long. V lost 6 bases and J lost 0, with 9 bases in between. DNA of the CDR3: TGTGCCAGCAGATCAGGATTTAGCAATCAGCCCCAGCATTTT. Translating gives CASRSGFSNQPQHF. The variable domain in full, completed from reference TRBV28 and TRBJ1-5, reads DVKVTQSSRYLVKRTGEKVFLECVQDMDHENMFWYRQDPGLGLRLIYFSYDVKMKEKGDIPEGYSVSREKKERFSLILESASTNQTSMYLCASRSGFSNQPQHFGDGTRLSIL.

J is TRBJ1-1 and V is TRBV30; 7 nucleotides align to TRBD1. The trim removed 5 bases at V and 0 bases at J, leaving 3 bases unmatched. Germline V lookup: CDR1 GTSNPN, CDR2 SVGIG (reference sequence). There are 13 residues in the CDR3. The CDR3 protein is CAWQGQMNTEAFF. As DNA, the CDR3 is TGTGCCTGGCAGGGACAGATGAACACTGAAGCTTTCTTT.

This chain links TRBV5-1 with TRBJ2-1; no clear D. Germline lookup yields CDR1 SGHRS and CDR2 YFSETQ. This CDR3 spans 14 amino acids. V lost 5 bases and J 8 bases, leaving 17 bases between the germline ends. For the CDR3, the DNA is TGCGCCAGCAGTTACGAAGACCCCCGGGATGAGCAGTTCTTC. Its translation: CASSYEDPRDEQFF.

The chain uses TRBV5-6 and TRBJ1-2; D uncertain. Germline assignment: CDR1 SGHDT and CDR2 YYEEEE. This CDR3 is 13 amino acids long. V was trimmed by 1 base and J by 8 bases, leaving 12 bases between them. CDR3 protein: CASSLPELGGYTF. The CDR3, as DNA: TGTGCCAGCAGCTTGCCAGAACTAGGGGGCTACACCTTC.

The genes are TRBV5-1 and TRBJ1-1; no clear D gene. CDR1 is SGHRS and CDR2 is YFSETQ in the germline V gene. This CDR3 has 14 amino acids. Trimming took 3 bases from V and 2 from J, leaving 11 bases between them. Here the CDR3 DNA reads TGCGCCAGCAGCTCAGGATTAACCAACACTGAAGCTTTCTTT. Translated: CASSSGLTNTEAFF.

The genes are TRBV3-1 (or the pseudogene TRBV3-2) and TRBJ1-2; D is perhaps TRBD1 (6 bases). Germline loops: CDR1 LGHDT, CDR2 YNNKEL (reference sequence). The CDR3 consists of 13 residues. The ends were cut back, 6 bases at V and 3 bases at J, with 11 bases in the middle. The CDR3 sequence: CASRQGVDYGYTF. CDR3 sequence (DNA): TGTGCCAGCAGACAGGGTGTAGACTATGGCTACACCTTC.

The gene calls are TRBV5-8 and TRBJ1-1, with no clear D. Germline V gives CDR1 SGHTS, CDR2 YDEGEE. The CDR3 has 14 amino acids. V lost 3 bases to trimming and J lost 6 bases, with 15 bases between them. The CDR3: CASSSTGREPEAFF. The CDR3 DNA reads TGTGCCAGCAGCTCGACGGGGAGAGAACCTGAAGCTTTCTTT.

This chain links TRBV19 with TRBJ2-2, with TRBD1 as a possible D gene (5 bases). CDR1 LNHDA and CDR2 SQIVND come from the germline V gene (reference sequence). This CDR3 spans 16 amino acids. Trimming took off 7 bases at V and 6 bases at J, with 21 bases between the two ends. CDR3: CASKGWATAASGELFF. The CDR3 DNA is TGTGCCAGTAAAGGGTGGGCGACAGCAGCCTCCGGGGAGCTGTTTTTT. The complete variable domain, with remaining parts taken from reference TRBV19 and TRBJ2-2, reads DGGITQSPKYLFRKEGQNVTLSCEQNLNHDAMYWYRQDPGQGLRLIYYSQIVNDFQKGDIAEGYSVSREKKESFPLTVTSAQKNPTAFYLCASKGWATAASGELFFGEGSRLTVL.